Listed below are T cell receptor beta chains from one sample, sequenced in a study of blood T cell repertoires in COVID-19. Libraries were prepared by immunoSEQ multiplex PCR; TCRdb keeps only in-frame clonotypes and omits some of them. The profile shows roughly 430,000 clones, roughly 87% of them singletons. Material for sequencing was PBMCs or T cells enriched from blood (not recorded which). These receptor sequences come from a middle-aged woman with acute COVID-19. CDR3s include the opening cysteine and the closing phenylalanine or tryptophan. The D gene is left open where the match is weak. Only some rows state a clone size, as once, few, many or a class for expanded clones.

V: TRBV7-2; size: -; J: TRBJ2-7; D: -; DNA: TGTGCCAGCAGCTACTCTGCCCGGGGAAGGCCCGCCTACGAGCAGTACTTC; CDR3: CASSYSARGRPAYEQYF
V: TRBV11-2; size: -; J: TRBJ1-3; D: TRBD1; DNA: TGTGCCAGCACCGAAGGACAGGCCTCTGGAAACACCATATATTTT; CDR3: CASTEGQASGNTIYF
V: TRBV7-9; size: -; J: TRBJ2-7; D: TRBD1; DNA: TGTGCCAGCAGCCAGGGGGCTACCTACGAGCAGTACTTC; CDR3: CASSQGATYEQYF
V: TRBV5-4; size: -; J: TRBJ2-5; D: -; DNA: TGTGCCAGCAGCTTGCCAGGGTGGGAGACCCAGTACTTC; CDR3: CASSLPGWETQYF
V: TRBV7-8; size: -; J: TRBJ1-2; D: -; DNA: TGTGCCAGCAGCCCCGTCGGCCCGGGACAATTTCTGACCTTC; CDR3: CASSPVGPGQFLTF
V: TRBV6-1; size: once; J: TRBJ1-2; D: -; DNA: TGTGCCAGCAGTGAATTCGGACAGATTAACTATGGCTACACCTTC; CDR3: CASSEFGQINYGYTF
V: TRBV19; size: -; J: TRBJ2-7; D: -; DNA: TGTGCCAGTACCGATCCAGGGTACACCTACGAGCAGTACTTC; CDR3: CASTDPGYTYEQYF
V: TRBV9; size: -; J: TRBJ2-7; D: -; DNA: TGTGCCAGCAGCCCACAGGGTCTTATCGCCTACGAGCAGTACTTC; CDR3: CASSPQGLIAYEQYF
V: TRBV5-1; size: -; J: TRBJ2-7; D: -; DNA: TGCGCCAGCAGCTTGGACTGGTCCTCCTACGAGCAGTACTTC; CDR3: CASSLDWSSYEQYF
V: TRBV24-1; size: -; J: TRBJ1-2; D: -; DNA: TGTGCCACCAGTGATACCCAGGCCTCCTTC; CDR3: CATSDTQASF
V: TRBV6-1; size: once; J: TRBJ1-3; D: -; DNA: TGTGCCAGCAGTTCTAGACTCAGCTCTGGAAACACCATATATTTT; CDR3: CASSSRLSSGNTIYF
V: TRBV5-1; size: -; J: TRBJ2-5; D: TRBD2; DNA: TGCGCCAGCAGCTCGGGACTAGCGGGGGGGACACAAGAGACCCAGTACTTC; CDR3: CASSSGLAGGTQETQYF
V: TRBV5-6; size: -; J: TRBJ2-3; D: TRBD2; DNA: TGTGCCAGCAGCTCAACTAGCGGGGGGGTAAGGACAGATACGCAGTATTTT; CDR3: CASSSTSGGVRTDTQYF
V: TRBV20-1; size: -; J: TRBJ1-6; D: -; DNA: TGCAGTGCTAGTTCACAGGGTCCGTATAATTCACCCCTCCACTTT; CDR3: CSASSQGPYNSPLHF
V: TRBV7-9; size: -; J: TRBJ1-2; D: -; DNA: TGTGCCAGCAGCTTGAGAGCTAACTATGGCTACACCTTC; CDR3: CASSLRANYGYTF
V: TRBV11-2; size: -; J: TRBJ1-2; D: -; DNA: TGTGCCAGCAGCTTAGGGCCTACGGGAGGCTACACCTTC; CDR3: CASSLGPTGGYTF
V: TRBV19; size: -; J: TRBJ2-6; D: -; DNA: TGTGCCAGTGAGACAGGCTCCGTCTCTGGGGCCAACGTCCTGACTTTC; CDR3: CASETGSVSGANVLTF
V: TRBV5-5; size: -; J: TRBJ2-1; D: -; DNA: TGTGCCAGCAGCTTGCTCGGCGGGACCGAGGTCAATGAGCAGTTCTTC; CDR3: CASSLLGGTEVNEQFF
V: TRBV5-4; size: -; J: TRBJ2-3; D: -; DNA: TGTGCCAGCAGCAATGACAGGATCCTTTTCGGAGATACGCAGTATTTT; CDR3: CASSNDRILFGDTQYF
V: TRBV21-1; size: -; J: TRBJ2-3; D: -; DNA: TGTGCCAGCAGCAAAGGGCACGAGTCGGGGGCCCGACTAGCGGGGTATCCTGATACGCAGTATTTT; CDR3: CASSKGHESGARLAGYPDTQYF
V: TRBV10-3; size: -; J: TRBJ2-7; D: TRBD1; DNA: TGTGCCATCAGGTCGACAGGGGCAGGAGAAGAGCAGTACTTC; CDR3: CAIRSTGAGEEQYF
V: TRBV30; size: -; J: TRBJ1-3; D: -; DNA: TGTGCCTGGACTAATGATTTAGGAAACACCATATATTTT; CDR3: CAWTNDLGNTIYF
V: TRBV5-1; size: -; J: TRBJ1-3; D: -; DNA: TGCGCCAGCAGCTTGGTTAAGACTTCCGAAGGGGCAGGAAACACCATATATTTT; CDR3: CASSLVKTSEGAGNTIYF
V: TRBV5-1; size: -; J: TRBJ1-2; D: -; DNA: TGCGCCAGCAGCCTAGACTATGGCTACACCTTC; CDR3: CASSLDYGYTF
V: TRBV6-6; size: -; J: TRBJ2-7; D: -; DNA: TGTGCCAGCAGGCACCGCTGGGACACACCGTCCTACGAGCAGTACTTC; CDR3: CASRHRWDTPSYEQYF
V: TRBV5-1; size: -; J: TRBJ2-1; D: TRBD1; DNA: TGCGCCAGCAGCCCCTCGGGACAGGGGACCTACAATGAGCAGTTCTTC; CDR3: CASSPSGQGTYNEQFF
V: TRBV5-1; size: -; J: TRBJ1-1; D: TRBD1; DNA: TGCGCCAGCAGCTTGGAAAGGCAGGGGGCGCGAGCTTTCTTT; CDR3: CASSLERQGARAFF
V: TRBV4-2; size: -; J: TRBJ1-2; D: -; DNA: TGTGCCAGCAGCGAGGAGGGAGTCTCGGACGGCGGCTACACCTTC; CDR3: CASSEEGVSDGGYTF
V: TRBV7-9; size: -; J: TRBJ2-2; D: TRBD1; DNA: TGTGCCAGCAGCCGAAACAACAGGGGGCGCTTCACCGGGGAGCTGTTTTTT; CDR3: CASSRNNRGRFTGELFF
V: TRBV11-2; size: once; J: TRBJ1-5; D: TRBD1; DNA: TGTGCCAGCAGCTTATCACAGGGGGCGAATCAGCCCCAGCATTTT; CDR3: CASSLSQGANQPQHF
V: TRBV7-9; size: -; J: TRBJ1-2; D: TRBD1; DNA: TGTGCCAGCAGCCAGACTACGGGACAGGGGAATGGCTACACCTTC; CDR3: CASSQTTGQGNGYTF
V: TRBV5-1; size: -; J: TRBJ1-6; D: -; DNA: TGCGCCAGCAGCCTGCCCGGGGTTCGGGATAATTCACCCCTCCACTTT; CDR3: CASSLPGVRDNSPLHF
V: TRBV5-4; size: -; J: TRBJ2-5; D: TRBD2; DNA: TGTGCCAGCAGCTTGAGATCGTGGAGCGGGGCTAACCAAGAGACCCAGTACTTC; CDR3: CASSLRSWSGANQETQYF
V: TRBV5-3; size: once; J: TRBJ1-2; D: TRBD1; DNA: TGTGCCAGAAGTTTCCCCCCATCAGGGGGCCTGACTAACTATGGCTACACCTTC; CDR3: CARSFPPSGGLTNYGYTF
V: TRBV7-2; size: -; J: TRBJ1-1; D: TRBD1; DNA: TGTGCCAGCAGCTTTGCGACAGGGGACCGGCGAGCTTTCTTT; CDR3: CASSFATGDRRAFF
V: TRBV2; size: -; J: TRBJ1-2; D: -; DNA: TGTGCCAGCAGTTTGGAGCCTAACTATGGCTACACCTTC; CDR3: CASSLEPNYGYTF
V: TRBV3-1/TRBV3-2; size: -; J: TRBJ1-1; D: -; DNA: TGTGCCAGCAGCCAAGATGGTACAGGAGCCCCTGAAGCTTTCTTT; CDR3: CASSQDGTGAPEAFF
V: TRBV29-1; size: -; J: TRBJ2-7; D: -; DNA: TGCAGCGGTCTACAGGGCTACGAGCAGTACTTC; CDR3: CSGLQGYEQYF
V: TRBV12-3/TRBV12-4; size: -; J: TRBJ1-1; D: TRBD1; DNA: TGTGCCAGCAGTTTGACAGGGTTAGGTGAAGCTTTCTTT; CDR3: CASSLTGLGEAFF
V: TRBV7-2; size: -; J: TRBJ2-7; D: -; DNA: TGTGCCAGCAGCTTAGACGCAGGGGCTTACGAGCAGTACTTC; CDR3: CASSLDAGAYEQYF
V: TRBV19; size: -; J: TRBJ1-5; D: -; DNA: TGTGCCAGTAGCATACTGGGAGGATATAGCAATCAGCCCCAGCATTTT; CDR3: CASSILGGYSNQPQHF
V: TRBV18; size: -; J: TRBJ2-4; D: -; DNA: TGTGCCAGCTCACCCTTGACAGCGCCGGGCATTCAGTACTTC; CDR3: CASSPLTAPGIQYF
V: TRBV7-2; size: -; J: TRBJ1-2; D: -; DNA: TGTGCCAGCAGCTTACTGGGGGGAAGCTATGGCTACACCTTC; CDR3: CASSLLGGSYGYTF
V: TRBV9; size: -; J: TRBJ2-1; D: -; DNA: TGTGCCAGCAGTCTCACGGGGGACTACAATGAGCAGTTCTTC; CDR3: CASSLTGDYNEQFF
V: TRBV5-4; size: -; J: TRBJ2-3; D: TRBD1; DNA: TGTGCCAGCAGCTTGGATGGGACAGGGCGAAATACGCAGTATTTT; CDR3: CASSLDGTGRNTQYF
V: TRBV6-5; size: -; J: TRBJ1-1; D: -; DNA: TGTGCCAGCAGTTACGAGGTGAGGGGGACTGAAGCTTTCTTT; CDR3: CASSYEVRGTEAFF
V: TRBV5-5; size: -; J: TRBJ2-7; D: TRBD2; DNA: TGTGCCAGCAGCTTGGCCGTGGCTAGCGGGCACTCCTACGAGCAGTACTTC; CDR3: CASSLAVASGHSYEQYF
V: TRBV12-3/TRBV12-4; size: -; J: TRBJ2-7; D: -; DNA: TGTGCCAGCGCCTACTCTGATTTTGGGCAGTACTTC; CDR3: CASAYSDFGQYF
V: TRBV5-1; size: -; J: TRBJ1-1; D: -; DNA: TGCGCCAGCAGCTTAACAGCGAACACTGAAGCTTTCTTT; CDR3: CASSLTANTEAFF
V: TRBV7-8; size: -; J: TRBJ2-1; D: -; DNA: TGTGCCAGCAGCTTAGCTGGGGGCCGAGCCTACAATGAGCAGTTCTTC; CDR3: CASSLAGGRAYNEQFF